This T cell receptor beta chain was found in a study of cytomegalovirus exposure and HLA in healthy donors. General study findings and limits: A few of the chains that were CMV-associated were confirmed in vitro to be specific for CMV antigens. The analysis excluded some indistinguishable V segments, including TRBV6-2 and TRBV6-3.

Germline CDR1 and CDR2: SGHNT and YYREEE (reference sequence). This CDR3 spans 14 amino acids. V lost 0 bases to trimming and J lost 4 bases, with 10 bases between them. Researchers ran the PCR with 60 Vbeta and 13 Jbeta primers. TCRdb's copy holds only in-frame clones and misses some; the assay was immunoSEQ multiplex PCR. This table lists tens of thousands of clones. For this clone: What it binds is unknown.

V gene TRBV5-4 combines with J gene TRBJ1-2; no definite D call. This clonotype was obtained from a woman aged 30 to 39 in good health and CMV-seronegative. The sample consisted of PBMCs. The CDR3 region has the DNA TGTGCCAGCAGCTTGGGAGGCAGTTTCTATGGCTACACCTTC. Its translation: CASSLGGSFYGYTF.